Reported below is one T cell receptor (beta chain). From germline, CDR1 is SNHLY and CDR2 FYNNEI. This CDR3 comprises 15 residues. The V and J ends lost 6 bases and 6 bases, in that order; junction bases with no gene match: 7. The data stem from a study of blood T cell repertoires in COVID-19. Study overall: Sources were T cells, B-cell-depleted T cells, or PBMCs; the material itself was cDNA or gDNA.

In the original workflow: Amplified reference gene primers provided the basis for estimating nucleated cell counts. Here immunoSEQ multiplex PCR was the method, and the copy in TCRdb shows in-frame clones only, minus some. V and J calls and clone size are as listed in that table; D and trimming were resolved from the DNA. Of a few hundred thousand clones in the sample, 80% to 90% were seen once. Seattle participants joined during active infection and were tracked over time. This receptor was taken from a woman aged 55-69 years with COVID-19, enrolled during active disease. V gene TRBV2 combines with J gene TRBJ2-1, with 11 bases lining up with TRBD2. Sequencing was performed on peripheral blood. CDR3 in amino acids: CASRDSGGALNEQFF. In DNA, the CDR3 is TGTGCCAGCAGAGATAGCGGGGGGGCTCTCAATGAGCAGTTCTTC.